This is a list of T cell receptor beta chains from one sample in a study of PD-L1 blockade in urothelial cancer. Profiling relied on immunoSEQ multiplex PCR, and the TCRdb table lists in-frame clones only, not all of them. The data show some 22,000 clones, almost 90% seen once. Here the sequenced sample was PBMCs, taken around atezolizumab (anti-PD-L1) treatment. The receptors stem from an older woman with urothelial cancer. Each CDR3 is given with its conserved first and last residue. D genes are given only for firm matches. For some rows the clone size is stated as once, few or many, or as a class when expanded; others skip it.

d_call	clone_size	v_call	j_call	cdr3_nt	cdr3_aa
TRBD2	.	TRBV6-1	TRBJ2-2	TGTGCCAGTATTAGCGGGAGAATGGCCGGGGAGCTGTTTTTT	CASISGRMAGELFF
TRBD2	once	TRBV4-2	TRBJ2-1	TGTGCCAGCAGCCTGGGCGGGAGGGCCGCCTACAATGAGCAGTTCTTC	CASSLGGRAAYNEQFF
TRBD1	.	TRBV9	TRBJ2-1	TGTGCCAGCAGCGTAGGGACAGGGGTTTCCTACAATGAGCAGTTCTTC	CASSVGTGVSYNEQFF
TRBD1	.	TRBV6-7	TRBJ1-4	TGTGCCAGCAGTGAAGGACAGGCAATGGGGGTTAATGAAAAACTGTTTTTT	CASSEGQAMGVNEKLFF
TRBD2	.	TRBV14	TRBJ2-1	TGTGCCAGCAGCCGGGGACTAGTAAACAATGAGCAGTTCTTC	CASSRGLVNNEQFF
.	few	TRBV2	TRBJ1-2	TGTGCCAGCAGTGATCGAGGGCCTCCCTATGGCTACACCTTC	CASSDRGPPYGYTF
.	once	TRBV5-1	TRBJ2-1	TGCGCCAGCAGCTCCGTATTTCTTCAGCCCCGAGCGCAGCAGTTCTTC	CASSSVFLQPRAQQFF
TRBD1	.	TRBV5-1	TRBJ1-2	TGCGCCAGCAGCTGGGCTAACCTCGGACAGGGGGGTGGCTACACCTTC	CASSWANLGQGGGYTF
.	.	TRBV5-1	TRBJ1-2	TGCGCCAGCAGCGGAGGGGAGGGGGGCAGCTATGGCTACACCTTC	CASSGGEGGSYGYTF
TRBD1	.	TRBV5-1	TRBJ2-5	TGCGCCAGCAGCTCCGCCGACAGGGGAGAGACCCAGTACTTC	CASSSADRGETQYF
TRBD2	.	TRBV28	TRBJ2-1	TGTGCCAGCAGTTCCCTCACCCGACTAGCGGGCCAACCTACCTACAATGAGCAGTTCTTC	CASSSLTRLAGQPTYNEQFF
TRBD1	.	TRBV15	TRBJ2-7	TGTGCCACCAGCGGGGACAGGGGGCTTTCGCTGGAGCAGTACTTC	CATSGDRGLSLEQYF
.	.	TRBV11-2	TRBJ1-3	TGTGCCAGCAGCTCCCACACAGGGTCTGGAAACACCATATATTTT	CASSSHTGSGNTIYF
.	.	TRBV2	TRBJ2-1	TGTGCCAGCACTTCCTCCACTAGCTCCTACAATGAGCAGTTCTTC	CASTSSTSSYNEQFF
TRBD2	once	TRBV11-2	TRBJ2-1	TGTGCCAGCAGCTTAGTTCCCGGGACTAGGCAGTTCTTC	CASSLVPGTRQFF
TRBD2	.	TRBV19	TRBJ2-2	TGTGCCAGTAGTCGTCCGGGAGGGGTCACCGGGGAGCTGTTTTTT	CASSRPGGVTGELFF
TRBD2	.	TRBV5-8	TRBJ2-1	TGTGCCAGCAGCTTGGTAAAAGCGGGAGGGCTCAATGAGCAGTTCTTC	CASSLVKAGGLNEQFF